The present entry profiles one T cell receptor beta chain with its context. Graves' hyperthyroidism is called stable when ophthalmopathy does not progress within 18 months. The TCR beta CDR3 regions underwent amplification using RNA transcripts as the source. A set of HTBI primers served as the primers for a first-round RT-PCR of the TCR CDR3. TCRdb reprocessed the multiplex PCR reads with MiXCR, giving one entry per CDR3 protein. This repertoire shows 300,000 to 400,000 distinct CDR3 sequences, roughly 21% found once; its top ten account for over 45%. This entry is derived from a study of T cells in Graves' hyperthyroidism and ophthalmopathy. Study-wide context: The initial diagnosis was the point when peripheral blood was collected, ahead of any treatment.

V trimming: 6 bases; J trimming: 7 bases; junction bases outside the gene matches: 6. Germline V gene sequence: CDR1 ENHRY, CDR2 SYGVKD. The CDR3 sequence is 13 residues long. The receptor was derived from a woman between 50 and 59 years old with Graves' hyperthyroidism. Material for sequencing was blood. V and J are TRBV10-3 and TRBJ1-2; 9 bases match TRBD1. The CDR3 nucleotides are TGTGCCATCAGCGACGGGACAGGGTCTGGCTACACCTTC. Translating it yields CAISDGTGSGYTF.